Listed below are T cell receptor beta chains from one sample, sequenced in a study of identical twins. Each CDR3 protein gets one entry after TCRdb re-called the 5' RACE reads with MiXCR. The repertoire has some 500,000 distinct CDR3 sequences, around an eighth of them found once; the top ten carry about 1%. This same sample was also taken into another study, of yellow fever vaccine responses in identical twins.

Sequencing was done on a sample of CD4+ T cells sorted from blood. Receptors originate from a woman between 18 and 30 years old in good health. Both conserved end residues are part of each CDR3. The D gene is left open where the match is weak. For some rows the clone size is stated as once, few or many, or as a class when expanded; others skip it.

TRBJ2-3 - TRBV20-1 - TGCAGTGCACGGACTCTAGCAGATACGCAGTATTTT CSARTLADTQYF
TRBJ1-2 - TRBV5-4 - TGTGCCAGCAGCTCGAAGTCACCCTCCGTTAACTATGGCTACACCTTC CASSSKSPSVNYGYTF
TRBJ2-5 TRBD2 TRBV6-1 - TGTGCCAGCACCAGACTAGCAGAATACCCAAAGACCCAGTACTTC CASTRLAEYPKTQYF
TRBJ2-3 - TRBV4-1 many TGCGCCAGCAGCCGGGGTAGCGGCACAGATACGCAGTATTTT CASSRGSGTDTQYF
TRBJ2-7 TRBD1 TRBV25-1 many TGTGCCAGCAGTGCCCTAGGGACCGGACAGGGGACCTACGAGCAGTACTTC CASSALGTGQGTYEQYF
TRBJ2-1 - TRBV2 few TGTGCCAGCAGGCCTCCATGGGACAATGAGCAGTTCTTC CASRPPWDNEQFF
TRBJ2-5 - TRBV6-6 - TGTGCCAGCAGTTGGGCCGAGACCCAGTACTTC CASSWAETQYF
TRBJ2-5 - TRBV7-9 few TGTGCCAGCAGCACCCGAAGACCCGCTACCCAAGAGACCCAGTACTTC CASSTRRPATQETQYF
TRBJ2-1 TRBD2 TRBV23-1 few TGCGCCAGCAGTACTAGCGTGCGTAACAATGAGCAGTTCTTC CASSTSVRNNEQFF
TRBJ2-1 - TRBV7-2 few TGTGCCATGGGGGAGCCCTCAGGGGGGAATGAGCAGTTCTTC CAMGEPSGGNEQFF
TRBJ1-5 - TRBV2 - TGTGCCAGCAGTGATCTGACTAATCTAGCTAATAATCAGCCCCAGCATTTT CASSDLTNLANNQPQHF
TRBJ2-2 - TRBV13 few TGTGCCAGCAGCTCCGATCAAGACAGGTCGAACACCGGGGAGCTGTTTTTT CASSSDQDRSNTGELFF
TRBJ2-7 - TRBV6-5 few TGTGCCAGCAGGTACAGGGATGGAAGCTCCTACGAGCAGTACTTC CASRYRDGSSYEQYF
TRBJ2-2 TRBD2 TRBV12-3/TRBV12-4 few TGTGCCAGCAGTATAACTAGCGGGAGCAACACCGGGGAGCTGTTTTTT CASSITSGSNTGELFF
TRBJ2-7 TRBD2 TRBV7-2 - TGTGCCAGCGTGATGATAGCGGGCCTCTCCTACGAGCAGTACTTC CASVMIAGLSYEQYF
TRBJ2-5 - TRBV30 few TGTGCCTGGAGTACGGGAAGGGGGGAGACCCAGTACTTC CAWSTGRGETQYF
TRBJ1-2 TRBD1 TRBV5-1 few TGCGCCAGCAGCATCGGACAGGGAAGCTACACCTTC CASSIGQGSYTF
TRBJ1-5 - TRBV18 few TGTGCCAGCTCACCTCGACAAAATCAGCCCCAGCATTTT CASSPRQNQPQHF
TRBJ2-2 - TRBV7-9 - TGTGCCAGCAGCCCTTGGGGGTACCAGAACACCGGGGAGCTGTTTTTT CASSPWGYQNTGELFF
TRBJ2-2 TRBD2 TRBV12-3/TRBV12-4 - TGTGCCAGCAGTTTCTCAGCGGGAACGGTGGCCGGGGAGCTGTTTTTT CASSFSAGTVAGELFF
TRBJ2-7 - TRBV29-1 few TGCAGCGTTACAACAAAGGGCCTATACGAGCAGTACTTC CSVTTKGLYEQYF
TRBJ2-2 TRBD1 TRBV9 - TGTGCCAGCAGTGACAGGGTCGGGGAGCTGTTTTTT CASSDRVGELFF
TRBJ1-2 - TRBV12-3/TRBV12-4 many TGTGCCAGCAGCGCAGGGAGCTACACCTTC CASSAGSYTF
TRBJ2-4 - TRBV5-4 many TGTGCCAGCAGCCCCCAGGGGCAGGGAAACATTCAGTACTTC CASSPQGQGNIQYF
TRBJ2-7 TRBD2 TRBV7-8 - TGTGCCAGCAGCCCACGCCCCCAAGCCAACGGGGGGAGCTCCTACGAGCAGTACTTC CASSPRPQANGGSSYEQYF
TRBJ2-2 TRBD2 TRBV11-2 few TGTGCCAGCAGCCCCGGGACTAGCGGGGGCACCGGGGAGCTGTTTTTT CASSPGTSGGTGELFF
TRBJ2-1 - TRBV11-1 many TGTGCCAGCAGCCCTCAAATTGGTCTAGTCGGTGAGCAGTTCTTC CASSPQIGLVGEQFF
TRBJ1-2 TRBD1 TRBV7-3 few TGTGCCAGCAGCCTCAGGGGGGGGGATGGCTACACCTTC CASSLRGGDGYTF
TRBJ2-5 - TRBV5-1 - TGCGCCAGCAGCCGGGACCGGGACCCCCCCTTCCAAGAGACCCAGTACTTC CASSRDRDPPFQETQYF
TRBJ1-1 - TRBV3-1 many TGTGCCAGCAGCCATCGGGACACTGAAGCTTTCTTT CASSHRDTEAFF
TRBJ2-7 TRBD1 TRBV28 - TGTGCCAGCAGGACCCGGGACAGGCGGCCTTTTTCCTACGAGCAGTACTTC CASRTRDRRPFSYEQYF
TRBJ2-1 TRBD2 TRBV20-1 few TGCAGTGCTGACCTGGGGGGGGTTGTCAATGAGCAGTTCTTC CSADLGGVVNEQFF
TRBJ2-7 - TRBV6-2/TRBV6-3 - TGTGCCAGCAGAAAAGGACTAATCGAGCAGTACTTC CASRKGLIEQYF
TRBJ2-1 - TRBV20-1 - TGCAGTGCTAGAGATCGCATCTGGGGGAGCTCCTACAATGAGCAGTTCTTC CSARDRIWGSSYNEQFF
TRBJ2-6 - TRBV5-1 few TGCGCCAGCTCGGCTGGAGGGGCCAACGTCCTGACTTTC CASSAGGANVLTF
TRBJ2-3 TRBD2 TRBV28 few TGTGCCAGCAGTTCAGGGACTAGCTCCGCCCGAGATACGCAGTATTTT CASSSGTSSARDTQYF
TRBJ2-3 TRBD1 TRBV28 many TGTGCCAGCGCAGGGGGTCGGTGGGATACGCAGTATTTT CASAGGRWDTQYF
TRBJ1-6 - TRBV11-2 few TGTGCCACGGGGGTTTACAATTCACCCCTCCACTTT CATGVYNSPLHF
TRBJ2-7 TRBD1 TRBV28 - TGTGCCAGCAGTCCGGGACAGGTTGGGCCCTACGAGCAGTACTTC CASSPGQVGPYEQYF
TRBJ1-2 - TRBV12-3/TRBV12-4 - TGTGCCAGCACCCTGTACAGTAACTATGGCTACACCTTC CASTLYSNYGYTF
TRBJ2-1 - TRBV4-3 many TGCGCCAGCAGCCAAGTAGGGGGCAATGAGCAGTTCTTC CASSQVGGNEQFF